This T cell receptor beta chain was obtained from a study of CD8+ T cells in alopecia areata. Whole-study context: Oral tofacitinib (5 to 10 mg twice daily) was administered to treated patients.

V was cut by 6 bases and J by 7 bases, with 17 bases left in between. Germline V gene data show CDR1 as SQVTM and CDR2 as ANQGSEA. The CDR3 extends over 13 amino acids. TCR sequencing used cDNA made by reverse transcription of extracted RNA. Sequenced by immunoSEQ multiplex PCR; TCRdb stores in-frame clones only, minus some. This repertoire shows 90,000 to 100,000 clones, around two fifths found once; its top ten account for 0.75% to 0.9%. Sequencing was performed on CD4+ T cells sorted from blood. The chain links TRBV29-1 to TRBJ2-3; D remains unclear. This clonotype originated in a human donor with alopecia areata. The chain's CDR3 is CSVRGSWINTQYF. In DNA, the CDR3 is TGCAGCGTACGAGGTAGCTGGATAAATACGCAGTATTTT.